The 9 T cell receptor beta chains listed next were all sequenced from one sample in a study of control samples from healthy donors and cancer patients. This table comes from immunoSEQ multiplex PCR, and its TCRdb copy is limited to in-frame clones, with some not included. The sample lists some 160,000 clones; approximately 88% were seen once. Sample: blood. The origin of the receptors is a man under 40 in good health.

The chain employs TRBV19 and TRBJ2-1, with 14 positions matching TRBD2. J lost 2 bases, V lost 0 bases, and 3 bases had no gene match. Per the germline V gene, CDR1 is LNHDA and CDR2 is SQIVND (reference sequence). CDR3 length: 18 amino acids. CDR3 residues: CASSIDGTSGSTYNEQFF. CDR3 sequence (DNA): TGTGCCAGTAGTATAGATGGGACTAGCGGGAGTACCTACAATGAGCAGTTCTTC.

This chain links TRBV4-3 with TRBJ1-1, with D unclear. The CDR3 extends over 13 amino acids. Looked up from germline, CDR1 is LGHNA and CDR2 is YSLEER. Deletions cut 5 bases from V and 0 bases from J, with 7 bases between. The CDR3 reads CASSWGMNTEAFF. The CDR3 DNA is TGCGCCAGCAGCTGGGGAATGAACACTGAAGCTTTCTTT.

The chain recombines TRBV5-6 with TRBJ1-3; TRBD1 is a possible D gene (5 bases). Germline CDR1 is SGHDT and CDR2 is YYEEEE. V shed 1 base and J shed 4 bases, with 18 bases lying between them. This CDR3 comprises 17 residues. CDR3 loop: CASSLNQGGPIGNTIYF. For the CDR3, the DNA is TGTGCCAGCAGCTTGAATCAGGGAGGGCCCATCGGAAACACCATATATTTT. The variable domain in full, with the rest retrieved from reference TRBV5-6 and TRBJ1-3, is DAGVTQSPTHLIKTRGQQVTLRCSPKSGHDTVSWYQQALGQGPQFIFQYYEEEERQRGNFPDRFSGHQFPNYSSELNVNALLLGDSALYLCASSLNQGGPIGNTIYFGEGSWLTVV.

This clone came up once. The CDR3 DNA follows: TGCGCCAGCAGCCAAGTCATACAGGGATCCACTGAAGCTTTCTTT. As protein: CASSQVIQGSTEAFF. The chain employs TRBV4-1 and TRBJ1-1, with D maybe TRBD1 (6 bases). V dropped 1 base and J dropped 4 bases, with 13 bases sitting between them. The CDR3 length is 15 residues. Per the germline V gene, CDR1 is MGHRA and CDR2 is YSYEKL.

The J gene is TRBJ1-5, the V gene TRBV5-1; weak D call: TRBD1 (6 bases). The germline V gene encodes CDR1 SGHRS and CDR2 YFSETQ. Between the trimmed V and J ends, which lost 0 bases and 7 bases, there was a span of 14 bases. This CDR3 spans 15 amino acids. The CDR3 sequence is CASSLGAGARQPQHF. The CDR3 DNA sequence: TGCGCCAGCAGCTTGGGGGCGGGGGCTCGCCAGCCCCAGCATTTT.

V and J are TRBV24-1 and TRBJ2-3, with a possible D match to TRBD2 (5 bases). CDR3 length: 16 residues. The germline CDR1 and CDR2 sequences are KGHDR and SFDVKD. Trimming left V 4 bases short and J 0 bases short, with 13 bases between. The CDR3 nucleotides read TGTGCCACCAGTGACCGCGGGCACTCAAGCACAGATACGCAGTATTTT. The encoded protein is CATSDRGHSSTDTQYF.

The chain uses TRBV27 and TRBJ1-2; D gene uncertain. Germline CDR1 MNHEY, CDR2 SMNVEV (reference sequence). The CDR3 sequence is 13 residues long. V was cut by 3 bases and J by 1 base, with 6 bases left in between. The chain's CDR3 is CASSFGRNYGYTF. CDR3 DNA sequence: TGTGCCAGCAGTTTCGGCCGTAACTATGGCTACACCTTC.

V and J are TRBV27 and TRBJ2-7; TRBD1 matches 8 bases. The V segment lost 3 bases and the J segment 5 bases; nucleotides outside the gene matches: 9. CDR1 MNHEY and CDR2 SMNVEV come from the germline V gene (reference sequence). The CDR3 has 15 residues. The CDR3 DNA reads TGTGCCAGCAGTTTGAAGACGTCAGGGGGCCACGAGCAGTACTTC. This encodes CASSLKTSGGHEQYF.

The chain is built from TRBV2 and TRBJ1-2; no reliable D call. Germline V gene lookup returns CDR1 SNHLY and CDR2 FYNNEI. Between the trimmed V and J ends, which lost 1 base and 4 bases, there was a span of 7 bases. The CDR3 runs to 13 residues. CDR3 amino acids: CASSEVTTYGYTF. The CDR3 bases are TGTGCCAGCAGTGAAGTCACCACCTATGGCTACACCTTC.